The entry below gives a single T cell receptor (beta chain) sequence along with its context. Its antigen is not identified. This CDR3 is built from 15 residues. Germline V lookup: CDR1 LGHNA, CDR2 YNFKEQ. This specimen comes from a study of T cells expressing NK-cell markers. Study-wide context: Repertoire data for TCR beta were derived from sorted T cells (CD3+CD56+NKG2C+, CD3+CD56+NKG2C- and CD3+CD56-NKG2C+).

5'RACE template switching with UMIs generated TCR beta cDNA. TCRdb reprocessed the 5' RACE reads and stores each CDR3 protein as one record, lacking DNA. The specimen's table records 150,000 to 200,000 distinct CDR3 sequences. The study's findings and limits: NKG2C+ dominant clonotypes from roughly 6 donors made up roughly 1.0-7.0% of CD8+ T cells.

The V gene is TRBV4-2, the J gene TRBJ1-1; TCRdb outputs TRBD1, but without DNA this stays unchecked. Source material: blood T cells: a sorted CD56 or NKG2C T cell subset, CD4+ or CD8+ T cells, or bulk PBMC T cells (not recorded which). This TCR was sampled from a man aged 18-70 years in good health. The CDR3 loop is CASSAPGTANTEAFF.